A selection of T cell receptor beta chains follows, all from one sample in a study of identical twins. TCRdb analysed the 5' RACE reads with MiXCR anew, one entry per CDR3 protein. The sample holds fewer than 900,000 distinct CDR3 sequences, approximately 18% seen once. These data were also reused for a study on T cells expressing NK-cell markers.

Sequencing was performed on PBMCs. The origin of the receptors is a woman under 30 in good health. The CDR3 runs from the conserved cysteine through the conserved F or W. A D gene is named only where the DNA matches it firmly.

-	TRBV5-6	TRBJ1-1	CASSLVAGDTEAFF
TRBD2	TRBV4-2	TRBJ2-1	CASSQGLAAHNEQFF
TRBD2	TRBV7-2	TRBJ2-7	CASSFPSGRAGQYF
TRBD1	TRBV20-1	TRBJ2-2	CSAIEGAGTGELFF
-	TRBV10-3	TRBJ2-7	CAIGDTPLGYEQYF
-	TRBV14	TRBJ2-7	CASSQEIKGYDEQYF
-	TRBV12-3/TRBV12-4	TRBJ1-2	CASSLSDRPHGYTF
TRBD2	TRBV5-1	TRBJ2-7	CASSLGRGYYEQYF
TRBD1	TRBV18	TRBJ2-1	CASSRGQQEQFF
-	TRBV7-9	TRBJ2-7	CASIPLEGNSYEQYF
TRBD1	TRBV6-1	TRBJ1-2	CASRGTGAHGYTF
TRBD1	TRBV20-1	TRBJ2-7	CSATRTGYEQYF
-	TRBV14	TRBJ1-2	CASSQGIVVGQNGTF
-	TRBV12-3/TRBV12-4	TRBJ2-7	CASSLGEVTRYEQYF
-	TRBV7-2	TRBJ2-5	CASSLAPATQETQYF
-	TRBV12-3/TRBV12-4	TRBJ1-5	CASSLRGGQPQHF
-	TRBV20-1	TRBJ2-1	CSARKPDSNEQFF
-	TRBV6-5	TRBJ1-4	CASSYSEGGNEKLFF
-	TRBV4-3	TRBJ2-3	CASSQRSADTQYF
-	TRBV20-1	TRBJ1-6	CSASEGQLNSPLHF
-	TRBV6-4	TRBJ2-2	CASRRQSYSTGELFF
-	TRBV12-5	TRBJ2-1	CASASGNEQFF
-	TRBV11-2	TRBJ2-3	CASSFGDSSTDTQYF
TRBD2	TRBV4-3	TRBJ2-2	CASSQFTGTSARGGELFF
TRBD2	TRBV7-9	TRBJ2-7	CASSWRLAEPYEQYF
-	TRBV7-9	TRBJ2-3	CASNPGVDTQYF
-	TRBV12-3/TRBV12-4	TRBJ1-3	CASRTDLAGNTIYF
-	TRBV2	TRBJ2-7	CASSEGLLYEQYF
-	TRBV5-1	TRBJ2-1	CASSLEGPEQFF
TRBD2	TRBV9	TRBJ2-1	CASSEGLDEQFF
-	TRBV7-9	TRBJ2-5	CAINRETQYF
-	TRBV9	TRBJ2-3	CASSPRRVLADTQYF
-	TRBV15	TRBJ2-7	CATSRDYRENEQYF
-	TRBV6-1	TRBJ2-1	CASSHRSISYNEQFF
-	TRBV6-2/TRBV6-3	TRBJ2-3	CASSSASVPDTQYF
-	TRBV2	TRBJ1-2	CASSDYSLYGYTF
-	TRBV11-2	TRBJ1-5	CASSSGTNYQPQHF
TRBD1	TRBV2	TRBJ2-7	CASSTTGEGYEQYF
TRBD1	TRBV5-6	TRBJ1-5	CASSLWTGASNQPQHF
-	TRBV5-1	TRBJ2-1	CASSARVARGPTSPYNEQFF
-	TRBV21-1	TRBJ2-6	CASSKRHVPGANVLTF
TRBD2	TRBV30	TRBJ2-3	CAWRIAGVSDTQYF
-	TRBV5-1	TRBJ2-1	CASSPPVGTLYNEQFF
-	TRBV7-6	TRBJ2-3	CASSDLVPADTQYF
TRBD2	TRBV6-4	TRBJ2-2	CASSDAASGDSGELFF
-	TRBV7-6	TRBJ2-4	CASSPGPNIQYF
-	TRBV5-1	TRBJ2-6	CASSTYRDNSGANVLTF
TRBD2	TRBV20-1	TRBJ2-7	CSAPLAGNLYEQYF
TRBD2	TRBV6-1	TRBJ2-2	CASSEVLAAGELFF
-	TRBV6-1	TRBJ2-1	CASGSLGEGAYNEQFF
TRBD2	TRBV20-1	TRBJ2-1	CSAADLAGDVSEQFF
-	TRBV5-1	TRBJ2-2	CASATSSNTGELFF
TRBD1	TRBV6-5	TRBJ2-7	CASSWEGQGAAEQYF
-	TRBV18	TRBJ1-1	CASSPVAGMNTEAFF